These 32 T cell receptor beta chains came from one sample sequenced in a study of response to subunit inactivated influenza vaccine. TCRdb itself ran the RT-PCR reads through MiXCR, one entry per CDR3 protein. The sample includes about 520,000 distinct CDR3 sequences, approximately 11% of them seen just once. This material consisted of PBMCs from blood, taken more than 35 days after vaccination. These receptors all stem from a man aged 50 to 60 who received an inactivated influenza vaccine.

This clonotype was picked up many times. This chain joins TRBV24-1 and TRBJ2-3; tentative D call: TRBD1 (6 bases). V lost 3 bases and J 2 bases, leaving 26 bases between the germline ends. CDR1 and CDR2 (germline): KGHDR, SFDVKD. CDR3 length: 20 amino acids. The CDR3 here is CATSDDDRSKLRFPTDTQYF. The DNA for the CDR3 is TGTGCCACCAGTGATGACGACAGGTCCAAACTACGATTCCCCACAGATACGCAGTATTTT.

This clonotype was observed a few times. The CDR3 here is CASSFSGGAQPQHF. CDR3 DNA sequence: TGCGCCAGCAGCTTCTCAGGGGGCGCGCAGCCCCAGCATTTT. The genes are TRBV5-1 and TRBJ1-5; TRBD1 agrees at 8 bases. CDR1 is SGHRS, CDR2 YFSETQ, per germline. V shed 2 bases and J 7 bases; nucleotides not matched to a gene: 5. There are 14 residues in the CDR3.

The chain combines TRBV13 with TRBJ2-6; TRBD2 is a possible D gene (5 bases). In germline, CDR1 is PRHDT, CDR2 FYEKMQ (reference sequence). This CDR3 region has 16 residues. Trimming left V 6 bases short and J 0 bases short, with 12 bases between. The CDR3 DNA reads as TGTGCCAGCAGTTTAAAGGCGGGCTCTGGGGCCAACGTCCTGACTTTC. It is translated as CASSLKAGSGANVLTF. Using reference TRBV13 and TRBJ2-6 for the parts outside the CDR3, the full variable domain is AAGVIQSPRHLIKEKRETATLKCYPIPRHDTVYWYQQGPGQDPQFLISFYEKMQSDKGSIPDRFSAQQFSDYHSELNMSSLELGDSALYFCASSLKAGSGANVLTFGAGSRLTVL.

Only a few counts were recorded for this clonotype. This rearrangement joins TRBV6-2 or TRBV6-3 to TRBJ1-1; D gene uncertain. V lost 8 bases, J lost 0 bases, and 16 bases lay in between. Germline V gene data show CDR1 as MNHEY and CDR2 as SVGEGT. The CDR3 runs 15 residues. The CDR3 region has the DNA TGTGCCAGCGGAATCCAGACATTGATGAACACTGAAGCTTTCTTT. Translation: CASGIQTLMNTEAFF.

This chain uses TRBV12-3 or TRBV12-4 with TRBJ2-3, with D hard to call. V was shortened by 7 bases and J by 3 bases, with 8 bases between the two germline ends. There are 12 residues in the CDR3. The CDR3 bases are TGTGCCAGCAACCACCGGACAGATACGCAGTATTTT. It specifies CASNHRTDTQYF.

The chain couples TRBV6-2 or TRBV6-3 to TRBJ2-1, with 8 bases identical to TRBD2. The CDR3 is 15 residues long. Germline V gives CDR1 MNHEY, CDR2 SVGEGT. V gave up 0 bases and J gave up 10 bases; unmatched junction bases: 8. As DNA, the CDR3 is TGTGCCAGCAGTTACTCGGCTAGCGGGTACCGGGAGCAGTTCTTC. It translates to CASSYSASGYREQFF.

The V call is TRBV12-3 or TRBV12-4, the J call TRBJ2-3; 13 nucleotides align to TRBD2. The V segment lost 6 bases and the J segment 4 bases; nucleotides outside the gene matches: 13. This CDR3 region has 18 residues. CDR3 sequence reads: CASRRRLAGGGGPDTQYF. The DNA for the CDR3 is TGTGCCAGCAGGCGGAGACTAGCGGGGGGCGGGGGGCCAGATACGCAGTATTTT.

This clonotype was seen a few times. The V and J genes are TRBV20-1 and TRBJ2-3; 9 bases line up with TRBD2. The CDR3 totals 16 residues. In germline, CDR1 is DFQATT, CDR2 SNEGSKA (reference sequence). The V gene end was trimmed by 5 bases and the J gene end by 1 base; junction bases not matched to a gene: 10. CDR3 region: CSARGSLAGGTDTQYF. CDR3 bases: TGCAGTGCTCGCGGTTCACTAGCGGGCGGCACAGATACGCAGTATTTT.

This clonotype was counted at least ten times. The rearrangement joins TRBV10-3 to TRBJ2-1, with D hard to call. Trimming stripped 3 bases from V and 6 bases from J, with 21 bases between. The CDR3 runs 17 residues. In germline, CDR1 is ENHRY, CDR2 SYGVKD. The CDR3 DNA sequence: TGTGCCATCAGTGACCCTCCGGAAAGTCGGCGAGGCAATGAGCAGTTCTTC. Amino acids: CAISDPPESRRGNEQFF.

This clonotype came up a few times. The CDR3 bases are TGTGCCACCCGACCGGACGCCCATGGCTACACCTTC. Its translation: CATRPDAHGYTF. The V call is TRBV12-3 or TRBV12-4, the J call TRBJ1-2; D ambiguous. CDR3 length: 12 residues. Trimming shortened V by 10 bases and J by 6 bases, and 15 bases separated the two germline ends.

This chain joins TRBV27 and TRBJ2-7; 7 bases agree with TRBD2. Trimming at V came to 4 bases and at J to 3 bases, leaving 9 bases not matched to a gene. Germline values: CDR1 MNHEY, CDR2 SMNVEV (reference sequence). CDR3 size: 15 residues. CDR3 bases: TGTGCCAGCAGTTCATCCCCGGGGGGATACTACGAGCAGTACTTC. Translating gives CASSSSPGGYYEQYF.

This CDR3 is CSIRQGSTEAFF. In nucleotides, the CDR3 is TGCAGCATCCGACAGGGTAGCACTGAAGCTTTCTTT. The chain recombines TRBV29-1 with TRBJ1-1; 7 nucleotides line up with TRBD1. Per germline, CDR1 SQVTM and CDR2 ANQGSEA. The CDR3 length is 12 residues. The V gene end was trimmed by 8 bases and the J gene end by 4 bases; junction bases not matched to a gene: 7. The whole variable domain, remainder taken from reference TRBV29-1 and TRBJ1-1, is SAVISQKPSRDICQRGTSLTIQCQVDSQVTMMFWYRQQPGQSLTLIATANQGSEATYESGFVIDKFPISRPNLTFSTLTVSNMSPEDSSIYLCSIRQGSTEAFFGQGTRLTVV.

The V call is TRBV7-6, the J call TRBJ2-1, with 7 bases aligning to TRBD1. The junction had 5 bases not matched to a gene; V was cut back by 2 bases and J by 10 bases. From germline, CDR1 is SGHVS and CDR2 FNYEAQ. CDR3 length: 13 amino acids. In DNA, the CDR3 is TGTGCCAGCAGCTTACCCAAACAGGGGGAGCAGTTCTTC. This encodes CASSLPKQGEQFF.

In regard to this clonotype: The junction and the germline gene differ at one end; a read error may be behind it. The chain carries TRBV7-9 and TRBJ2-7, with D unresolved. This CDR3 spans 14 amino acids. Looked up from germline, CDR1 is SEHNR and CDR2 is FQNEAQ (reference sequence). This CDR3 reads CASSVAGEDYEQYF. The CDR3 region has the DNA TGTGCCAGCAGCGTAGCTGGGGAAGACTACGAGCAGTACTTC.

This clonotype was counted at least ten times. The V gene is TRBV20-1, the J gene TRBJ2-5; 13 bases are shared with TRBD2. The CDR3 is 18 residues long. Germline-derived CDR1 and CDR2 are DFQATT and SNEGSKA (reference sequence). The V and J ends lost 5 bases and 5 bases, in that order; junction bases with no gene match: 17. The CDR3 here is CSAVVGWTSGRKRETQYF. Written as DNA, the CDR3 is TGCAGTGCTGTCGTGGGGTGGACTAGCGGGAGAAAGAGGGAGACCCAGTACTTC.

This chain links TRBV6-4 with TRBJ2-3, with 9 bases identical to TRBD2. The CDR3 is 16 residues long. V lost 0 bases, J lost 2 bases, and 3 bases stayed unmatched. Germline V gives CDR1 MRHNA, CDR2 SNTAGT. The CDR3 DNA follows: TGTGCCAGCAGTGACTCTTCTAGCGGGGACACAGATACGCAGTATTTT. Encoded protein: CASSDSSSGDTDTQYF.

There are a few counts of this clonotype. The CDR3: CASSRGSANYGYTF. CDR3 coding DNA: TGTGCCAGCAGCCGGGGCTCCGCTAACTATGGCTACACCTTC. The genes are TRBV12-3 or TRBV12-4 and TRBJ1-2; a weak D match, TRBD1 (5 bases). V lost 6 bases and J lost 0, with 11 bases in between. The CDR3 runs to 14 residues.

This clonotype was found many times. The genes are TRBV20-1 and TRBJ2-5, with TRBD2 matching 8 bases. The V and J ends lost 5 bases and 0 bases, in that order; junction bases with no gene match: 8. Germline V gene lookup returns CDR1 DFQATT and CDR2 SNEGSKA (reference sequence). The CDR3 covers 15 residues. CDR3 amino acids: CSAGRPGLDQETQYF. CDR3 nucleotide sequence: TGCAGTGCTGGTAGACCGGGACTAGACCAAGAGACCCAGTACTTC.

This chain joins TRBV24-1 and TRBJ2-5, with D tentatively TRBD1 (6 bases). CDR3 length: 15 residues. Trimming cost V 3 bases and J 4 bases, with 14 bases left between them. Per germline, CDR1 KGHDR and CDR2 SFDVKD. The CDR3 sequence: CATSDIRDIGETQYF. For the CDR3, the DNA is TGTGCCACCAGTGATATCCGGGACATTGGAGAGACCCAGTACTTC.

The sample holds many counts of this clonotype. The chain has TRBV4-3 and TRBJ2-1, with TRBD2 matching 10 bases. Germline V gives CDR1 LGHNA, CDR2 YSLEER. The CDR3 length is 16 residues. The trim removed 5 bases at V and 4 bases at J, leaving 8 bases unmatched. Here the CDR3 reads CASSATTSGLYNEQFF. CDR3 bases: TGCGCCAGCAGCGCAACGACTAGCGGGTTATACAATGAGCAGTTCTTC.

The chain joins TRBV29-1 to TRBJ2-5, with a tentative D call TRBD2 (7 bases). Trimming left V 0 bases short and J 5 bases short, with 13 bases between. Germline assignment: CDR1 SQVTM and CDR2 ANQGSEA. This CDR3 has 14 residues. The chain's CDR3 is CSVEEGRGGETQYF. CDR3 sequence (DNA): TGCAGCGTTGAAGAAGGGAGGGGGGGGGAGACCCAGTACTTC. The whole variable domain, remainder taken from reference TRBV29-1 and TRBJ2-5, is SAVISQKPSRDICQRGTSLTIQCQVDSQVTMMFWYRQQPGQSLTLIATANQGSEATYESGFVIDKFPISRPNLTFSTLTVSNMSPEDSSIYLCSVEEGRGGETQYFGPGTRLLVL.

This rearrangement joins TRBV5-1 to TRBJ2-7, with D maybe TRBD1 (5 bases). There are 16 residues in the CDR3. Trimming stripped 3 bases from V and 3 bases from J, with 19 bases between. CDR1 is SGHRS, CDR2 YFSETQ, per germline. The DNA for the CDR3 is TGCGCCAGCAGCTCCGCTCTGTTACAGGCCAGCTACGAGCAGTACTTC. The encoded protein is CASSSALLQASYEQYF.

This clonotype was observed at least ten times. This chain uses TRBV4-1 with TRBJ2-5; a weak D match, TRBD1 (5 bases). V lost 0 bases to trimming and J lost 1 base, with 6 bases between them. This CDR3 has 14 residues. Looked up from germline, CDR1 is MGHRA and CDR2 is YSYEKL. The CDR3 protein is CASSQDGAQETQYF. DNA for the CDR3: TGCGCCAGCAGCCAAGATGGGGCCCAAGAGACCCAGTACTTC.

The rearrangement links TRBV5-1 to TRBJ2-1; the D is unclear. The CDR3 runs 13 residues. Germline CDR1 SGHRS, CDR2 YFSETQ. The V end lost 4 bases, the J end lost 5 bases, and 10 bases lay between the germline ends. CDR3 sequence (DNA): TGCGCCAGCAGCGTGAACAGAGACAATGAGCAGTTCTTC. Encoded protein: CASSVNRDNEQFF.

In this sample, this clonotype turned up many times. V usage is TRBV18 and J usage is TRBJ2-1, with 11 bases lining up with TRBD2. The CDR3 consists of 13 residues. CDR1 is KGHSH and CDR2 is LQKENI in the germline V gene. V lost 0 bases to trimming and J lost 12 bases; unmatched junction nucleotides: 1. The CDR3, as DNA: TGTGCCAGCTCACCACCTAGCGGGAGGGCGCAGTTCTTC. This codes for CASSPPSGRAQFF.

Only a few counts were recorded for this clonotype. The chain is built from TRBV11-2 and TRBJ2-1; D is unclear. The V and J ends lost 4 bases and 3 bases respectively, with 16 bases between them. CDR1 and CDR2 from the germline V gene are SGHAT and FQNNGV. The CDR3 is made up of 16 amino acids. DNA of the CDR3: TGTGCCAGCAGCTCGCTTCGGGCGGCGAACTACAATGAGCAGTTCTTC. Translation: CASSSLRAANYNEQFF.

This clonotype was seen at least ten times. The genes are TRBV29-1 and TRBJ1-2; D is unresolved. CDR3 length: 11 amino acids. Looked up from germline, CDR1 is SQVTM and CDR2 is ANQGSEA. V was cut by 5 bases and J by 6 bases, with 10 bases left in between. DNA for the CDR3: TGCAGCGTTCGTACAGAGAATGGCTACACCTTC. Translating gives CSVRTENGYTF.

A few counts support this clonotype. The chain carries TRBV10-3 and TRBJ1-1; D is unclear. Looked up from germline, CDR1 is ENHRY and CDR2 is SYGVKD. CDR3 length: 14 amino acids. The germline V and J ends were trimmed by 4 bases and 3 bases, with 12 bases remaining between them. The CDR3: CAISGPSKDTEAFF. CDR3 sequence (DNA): TGTGCCATCAGTGGGCCCAGCAAGGACACTGAAGCTTTCTTT.

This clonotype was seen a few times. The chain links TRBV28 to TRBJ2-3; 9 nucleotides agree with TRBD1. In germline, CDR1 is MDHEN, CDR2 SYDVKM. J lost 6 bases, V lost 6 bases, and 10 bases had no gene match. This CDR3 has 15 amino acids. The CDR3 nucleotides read TGTGCCAGCAGCTCCTCACAGGGGGCTCATGATACGCAGTATTTT. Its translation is CASSSSQGAHDTQYF.

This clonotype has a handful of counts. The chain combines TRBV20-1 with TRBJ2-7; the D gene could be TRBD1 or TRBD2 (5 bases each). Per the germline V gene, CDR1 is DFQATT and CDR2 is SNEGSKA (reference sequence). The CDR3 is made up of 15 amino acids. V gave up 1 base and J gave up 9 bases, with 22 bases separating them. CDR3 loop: CSARATGTQLSGQYF. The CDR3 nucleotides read TGCAGTGCTAGAGCCACCGGGACCCAGCTCTCGGGGCAGTACTTC.

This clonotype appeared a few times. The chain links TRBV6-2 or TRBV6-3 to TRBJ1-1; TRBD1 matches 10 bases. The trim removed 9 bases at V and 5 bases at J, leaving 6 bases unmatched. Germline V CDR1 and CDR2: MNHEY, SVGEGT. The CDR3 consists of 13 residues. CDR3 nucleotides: TGTGCCAGTAAGACAGGGGGCAGAACTGAAGCTTTCTTT. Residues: CASKTGGRTEAFF.

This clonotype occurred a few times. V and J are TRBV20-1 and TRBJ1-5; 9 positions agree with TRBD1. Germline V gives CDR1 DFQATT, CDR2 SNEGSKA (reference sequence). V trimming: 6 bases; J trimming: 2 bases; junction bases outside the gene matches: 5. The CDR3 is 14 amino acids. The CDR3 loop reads CSAIWDRGNQPQHF. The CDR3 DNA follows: TGCAGTGCCATTTGGGACAGGGGCAATCAGCCCCAGCATTTT.